Shown below are 5 T cell receptor beta chains from a single sample sequenced in a study of lymphopenia after photon versus proton radiotherapy. Clones were read by immunoSEQ multiplex PCR, and TCRdb kept only the in-frame ones, dropping some. This sample yields 55,000 to 70,000 clones, of which approximately 90% are seen a single time; 2.2% belongs to the top ten. Sequencing used peripheral blood, obtained from a patient treated with photon-based radiotherapy. The receptors originated from a woman aged 35 to 49 with cholangiocarcinoma.

The J gene is TRBJ1-1, the V gene TRBV5-1; no reliable D call. Deletions cut 4 bases from V and 1 base from J, with 11 bases between. The germline CDR1 and CDR2 sequences are SGHRS and YFSETQ. The CDR3 is 14 amino acids. This CDR3 is CASSREWGNTEAFF. CDR3 nucleotide sequence: TGCGCCAGCAGCCGGGAGTGGGGGAACACTGAAGCTTTCTTT.

The chain carries TRBV6-4 and TRBJ1-1, with a weak D call TRBD1 (6 bases). V lost 5 bases and J 6 bases, leaving 16 bases between the germline ends. Germline CDR1 MRHNA, CDR2 SNTAGT. The CDR3 runs 14 residues. This CDR3 reads CASSQEATGAEAFF. The CDR3 bases are TGTGCCAGCAGTCAAGAAGCGACAGGCGCTGAAGCTTTCTTT.

This chain links TRBV7-2 with TRBJ2-7, with D possibly TRBD1 on 6 matching bases. V was clipped by 5 bases and J by 2 bases, with 16 bases between them. Per germline, CDR1 SGHTA and CDR2 FQGNSA. The CDR3 loop spans 15 amino acids. For the CDR3, the DNA is TGTGCCAGCAGCAGACCGGGCCCAGGGGCCTACGAGCAGTACTTC. Translated, it gives CASSRPGPGAYEQYF. The complete variable domain, with remaining parts taken from reference TRBV7-2 and TRBJ2-7, reads GAGVSQSPSNKVTEKGKDVELRCDPISGHTALYWYRQSLGQGLEFLIYFQGNSAPDKSGLPSDRFSAERTGGSVSTLTIQRTQQEDSAVYLCASSRPGPGAYEQYFGPGTRLTVT.

The chain is built from TRBV7-6 and TRBJ1-1; possible D gene TRBD1, 5 bases. CDR3 length equals 16 residues. V lost 5 bases and J lost 3, with 19 bases in between. CDR1 SGHVS and CDR2 FNYEAQ come from the germline V gene. The CDR3 sequence: CASSTEAGRRDTEAFF. CDR3 in DNA: TGTGCCAGCAGCACCGAGGCAGGGCGGCGCGACACTGAAGCTTTCTTT. Full variable domain (rest looked up from reference TRBV7-6 and TRBJ1-1): GAGVSQSPRYKVTKRGQDVALRCDPISGHVSLYWYRQALGQGPEFLTYFNYEAQQDKSGLPNDRFSAERPEGSISTLTIQRTEQRDSAMYRCASSTEAGRRDTEAFFGQGTRLTVV.

The rearrangement links TRBV9 to TRBJ1-3; D remains ambiguous. Deletions cut 0 bases from V and 1 base from J, with 14 bases between. Germline lookup yields CDR1 SGDLS and CDR2 YYNGEE. This CDR3 comprises 17 residues. CDR3 bases: TGTGCCAGCAGCGTAGTCCCACAGATGATATCTGGAAACACCATATATTTT. It specifies CASSVVPQMISGNTIYF.